This TCR beta chain comes out of a study of blood T cell repertoires in COVID-19. As for the study in general: Some COVID-19 samples were acute and others convalescent; all came from the United States, Italy and Spain.

Clones were sequenced by immunoSEQ multiplex PCR, and TCRdb holds only the in-frame ones, with some missing. The sample has about 76,000 clones; around four fifths are singletons. The CDR3 sequence is 13 residues long. The germline V and J ends were trimmed by 8 bases and 4 bases, with 14 bases remaining between them. Germline V lookup: CDR1 LNHNV, CDR2 YYDKDF (reference sequence). Sequenced sample: peripheral blood. The gene calls are TRBV15 and TRBJ2-5, with D possibly TRBD1 on 6 matching bases. This TCR derives from a human donor in a cohort sampled during active COVID-19. The CDR3 DNA sequence: TGTGCCACCCAAAGGGTCAGGGGAGAGACCCAGTACTTC. Amino acid sequence: CATQRVRGETQYF.